These T cell receptor beta chains were read from a single sample in a study of cytomegalovirus exposure and HLA in healthy donors. This table comes from immunoSEQ multiplex PCR, and its TCRdb copy is limited to in-frame clones, with some not included. This sample has approximately 88,000 clones, with roughly three fifths found just once. The sequenced sample was PBMCs. The origin of the receptors is a man in his 60s in good health and CMV-seronegative. The CDR3 runs from the conserved cysteine through the conserved F or W. Fields, in order: clone size, V gene, D gene, J gene, CDR3 protein, CDR3 DNA. The D gene is left open where the match is weak. Clone size appears in some rows only: once, few, many, or a class for an expanded clone.

clone size: NA
V gene: TRBV5-8
D gene: TRBD1
J gene: TRBJ2-4
CDR3 protein: CASSFRTGNIQYF
CDR3 DNA: TGTGCCAGCAGCTTCAGGACAGGAAACATTCAGTACTTC

clone size: few
V gene: TRBV29-1
D gene: NA
J gene: TRBJ1-2
CDR3 protein: CSAKRGGGYTF
CDR3 DNA: TGCAGCGCCAAACGAGGTGGTGGCTACACCTTC

clone size: NA
V gene: TRBV5-8
D gene: TRBD1
J gene: TRBJ2-3
CDR3 protein: CASSSGTAITDTQYF
CDR3 DNA: TGTGCCAGCAGTTCCGGGACAGCCATCACAGATACGCAGTATTTT

clone size: NA
V gene: TRBV29-1
D gene: TRBD2
J gene: TRBJ2-3
CDR3 protein: CSVEVTAGGPPDTQYF
CDR3 DNA: TGCAGCGTTGAAGTCACAGCGGGGGGGCCCCCAGATACGCAGTATTTT

clone size: NA
V gene: TRBV4-1
D gene: TRBD2
J gene: TRBJ2-1
CDR3 protein: CASSQQPTSAGGEQFF
CDR3 DNA: TGCGCCAGCAGCCAGCAACCGACTAGCGCAGGTGGTGAGCAGTTCTTC

clone size: NA
V gene: TRBV7-3
D gene: TRBD2
J gene: TRBJ2-1
CDR3 protein: CASSLMAWVGVGQLAGPSYNEQFF
CDR3 DNA: TGTGCCAGCAGCTTAATGGCCTGGGTAGGTGTGGGTCAACTAGCGGGGCCTTCCTACAATGAGCAGTTCTTC

clone size: few
V gene: TRBV11-2
D gene: TRBD1
J gene: TRBJ1-6
CDR3 protein: CASSFRTGSNSPLHF
CDR3 DNA: TGTGCCAGCAGCTTCCGGACAGGGAGTAATTCACCCCTCCACTTT

clone size: NA
V gene: TRBV7-3
D gene: TRBD1
J gene: TRBJ2-2
CDR3 protein: CASSRDRPGELFF
CDR3 DNA: TGTGCCAGCAGCCGGGACAGACCCGGGGAGCTGTTTTTT

clone size: NA
V gene: TRBV2
D gene: TRBD2
J gene: TRBJ2-3
CDR3 protein: CASKRAWGLAGGADTQYF
CDR3 DNA: TGTGCCAGCAAAAGGGCCTGGGGGCTAGCGGGGGGGGCAGATACGCAGTATTTT

clone size: few
V gene: TRBV29-1
D gene: NA
J gene: TRBJ2-5
CDR3 protein: CSAEGRGSQETQYF
CDR3 DNA: TGCAGCGCCGAGGGTAGGGGGTCCCAAGAGACCCAGTACTTC

clone size: NA
V gene: TRBV7-3
D gene: NA
J gene: TRBJ1-1
CDR3 protein: CASSLRQGTTEAFF
CDR3 DNA: TGTGCCAGCAGCTTAAGGCAGGGGACAACTGAAGCTTTCTTT

clone size: once
V gene: TRBV10-1
D gene: TRBD2
J gene: TRBJ2-1
CDR3 protein: CASSDPTGGSLDEQFF
CDR3 DNA: TGCGCCAGCAGTGACCCGACTGGCGGGAGTCTCGATGAGCAGTTCTTC

clone size: NA
V gene: TRBV5-1
D gene: TRBD2
J gene: TRBJ2-5
CDR3 protein: CASSSTSGSREETQYF
CDR3 DNA: TGCGCCAGCAGCTCTACTAGCGGGAGTAGGGAAGAGACCCAGTACTTC

clone size: NA
V gene: TRBV18
D gene: NA
J gene: TRBJ1-1
CDR3 protein: CASSPNVRELNTEAFF
CDR3 DNA: TGTGCCAGCTCACCAAATGTTAGGGAGTTGAACACTGAAGCTTTCTTT

clone size: once
V gene: TRBV12-5
D gene: TRBD1
J gene: TRBJ1-1
CDR3 protein: CASGFSRGQGSSEAFF
CDR3 DNA: TGTGCTAGTGGTTTTTCCCGCGGACAGGGTTCTTCTGAAGCTTTCTTT

clone size: NA
V gene: TRBV27
D gene: NA
J gene: TRBJ2-5
CDR3 protein: CASSLFPDYTRKETQYF
CDR3 DNA: TGTGCCAGCAGTTTATTCCCGGACTACACCCGAAAAGAGACCCAGTACTTC

clone size: NA
V gene: TRBV5-6
D gene: NA
J gene: TRBJ2-3
CDR3 protein: CASSPLAGRADTQYF
CDR3 DNA: TGTGCCAGCAGCCCACTCGCCGGGAGAGCAGATACGCAGTATTTT

clone size: NA
V gene: TRBV30
D gene: NA
J gene: TRBJ1-3
CDR3 protein: CAWSDSLANTIYF
CDR3 DNA: TGTGCCTGGAGTGACAGTCTGGCAAACACCATATATTTT

clone size: once
V gene: TRBV10-3
D gene: TRBD1
J gene: TRBJ1-6
CDR3 protein: CAISAGQGSISPLHF
CDR3 DNA: TGTGCCATCAGCGCGGGACAGGGGTCAATTTCACCCCTCCACTTT

clone size: NA
V gene: TRBV18
D gene: TRBD1
J gene: TRBJ2-1
CDR3 protein: CASSPRQGTAFF
CDR3 DNA: TGTGCCAGCTCACCCAGACAGGGAACGGCGTTCTTC

clone size: NA
V gene: TRBV7-3
D gene: TRBD1
J gene: TRBJ1-1
CDR3 protein: CASSLSMAGGMNTEAFF
CDR3 DNA: TGTGCCAGCAGCCTATCGATGGCAGGGGGCATGAACACTGAAGCTTTCTTT

clone size: NA
V gene: TRBV30
D gene: TRBD2
J gene: TRBJ2-1
CDR3 protein: CAWTSGRASYNEQFF
CDR3 DNA: TGTGCCTGGACTAGCGGGAGGGCTTCCTACAATGAGCAGTTCTTC

clone size: NA
V gene: TRBV5-6
D gene: NA
J gene: TRBJ1-1
CDR3 protein: CASSLNRGPRWSTEAFF
CDR3 DNA: TGTGCCAGCAGCTTGAATCGGGGTCCTCGATGGAGCACTGAAGCTTTCTTT

clone size: NA
V gene: TRBV5-1
D gene: TRBD1
J gene: TRBJ1-5
CDR3 protein: CASSPSTGNGNQPQHF
CDR3 DNA: TGCGCCAGCAGCCCATCGACAGGGAACGGGAATCAGCCCCAGCATTTT

clone size: NA
V gene: TRBV19
D gene: TRBD1
J gene: TRBJ1-1
CDR3 protein: CASSRQGRTEAFF
CDR3 DNA: TGTGCCAGTAGTAGACAGGGACGCACTGAAGCTTTCTTT

clone size: few
V gene: TRBV30
D gene: TRBD2
J gene: TRBJ2-1
CDR3 protein: CAWDLGTSRNEQFF
CDR3 DNA: TGTGCCTGGGATCTCGGGACTAGCCGCAATGAGCAGTTCTTC

clone size: NA
V gene: TRBV27
D gene: NA
J gene: TRBJ1-1
CDR3 protein: CASSLSRNTEAFF
CDR3 DNA: TGTGCCAGCAGTTTATCCCGGAACACTGAAGCTTTCTTT

clone size: NA
V gene: TRBV18
D gene: TRBD1
J gene: TRBJ2-5
CDR3 protein: CASSPRRDRTEPETQYF
CDR3 DNA: TGTGCCAGCTCACCACGGAGGGACAGGACAGAACCAGAGACCCAGTACTTC

clone size: few
V gene: TRBV5-5
D gene: NA
J gene: TRBJ2-6
CDR3 protein: CASSLDFSTGANVLTF
CDR3 DNA: TGTGCCAGCAGCTTGGATTTCTCTACTGGGGCCAACGTCCTGACTTTC

clone size: NA
V gene: TRBV21-1
D gene: NA
J gene: TRBJ1-5
CDR3 protein: CARNRGLGQPQHF
CDR3 DNA: TGTGCCAGAAACAGGGGACTGGGTCAGCCCCAGCATTTT

clone size: NA
V gene: TRBV6-5
D gene: NA
J gene: TRBJ2-5
CDR3 protein: CASSYSGGQETQYF
CDR3 DNA: TGTGCCAGCAGTTACTCGGGGGGCCAAGAGACCCAGTACTTC

clone size: NA
V gene: TRBV4-1
D gene: TRBD2
J gene: TRBJ2-7
CDR3 protein: CASSQMIAGAHSYEQYF
CDR3 DNA: TGCGCCAGCAGCCAAATGATAGCGGGGGCCCACTCCTACGAGCAGTACTTC

clone size: NA
V gene: TRBV28
D gene: NA
J gene: TRBJ1-5
CDR3 protein: CASLEWDTSSRPQHF
CDR3 DNA: TGTGCCAGCCTTGAGTGGGACACATCCTCTCGGCCCCAGCATTTT

clone size: NA
V gene: TRBV28
D gene: NA
J gene: TRBJ1-5
CDR3 protein: CASSSDSGGQPQHF
CDR3 DNA: TGTGCCAGCAGTTCGGACAGTGGGGGTCAGCCCCAGCATTTT

clone size: NA
V gene: TRBV5-1
D gene: TRBD2
J gene: TRBJ2-3
CDR3 protein: CATFSGGAGDTQYF
CDR3 DNA: TGCGCCACCTTTAGCGGGGGGGCTGGAGATACGCAGTATTTT

clone size: NA
V gene: TRBV19
D gene: TRBD2
J gene: TRBJ2-1
CDR3 protein: CASSAVKTGTIYNEQFF
CDR3 DNA: TGTGCCAGTAGTGCCGTGAAAACCGGGACTATCTACAATGAGCAGTTCTTC

clone size: NA
V gene: TRBV6-1
D gene: TRBD2
J gene: TRBJ2-1
CDR3 protein: CASSEEVAGGNEQFF
CDR3 DNA: TGTGCCAGCAGTGAAGAGGTAGCGGGGGGCAATGAGCAGTTCTTC

clone size: NA
V gene: TRBV7-9
D gene: NA
J gene: TRBJ2-5
CDR3 protein: CASSLPTGRETQYF
CDR3 DNA: TGTGCCAGCAGCTTACCAACGGGGAGAGAGACCCAGTACTTC

clone size: NA
V gene: TRBV7-2
D gene: TRBD1
J gene: TRBJ1-2
CDR3 protein: CASSSRQGYGYTF
CDR3 DNA: TGTGCCAGCAGCTCCCGACAGGGCTATGGCTACACCTTC

clone size: NA
V gene: TRBV9
D gene: NA
J gene: TRBJ1-1
CDR3 protein: CASSVADSLEAFF
CDR3 DNA: TGTGCCAGCAGCGTAGCCGACAGTCTAGAAGCTTTCTTT

clone size: NA
V gene: TRBV10-3
D gene: NA
J gene: TRBJ2-1
CDR3 protein: CAIYRGNEQFF
CDR3 DNA: TGTGCCATCTATAGGGGGAATGAGCAGTTCTTC

clone size: NA
V gene: TRBV9
D gene: TRBD1
J gene: TRBJ1-1
CDR3 protein: CASSDEVGVSGTGLNTEAFF
CDR3 DNA: TGTGCCAGCAGCGATGAAGTAGGCGTTTCGGGGACAGGGTTGAACACTGAAGCTTTCTTT

clone size: NA
V gene: TRBV13
D gene: NA
J gene: TRBJ2-7
CDR3 protein: CASSSSGTSPYEQYF
CDR3 DNA: TGTGCCAGCAGCTCCTCCGGGACATCCCCCTACGAGCAGTACTTC

clone size: few
V gene: TRBV15
D gene: TRBD1
J gene: TRBJ1-4
CDR3 protein: CATRKPGQGGEEKLFF
CDR3 DNA: TGTGCCACCAGAAAGCCGGGACAGGGGGGAGAGGAAAAACTGTTTTTT